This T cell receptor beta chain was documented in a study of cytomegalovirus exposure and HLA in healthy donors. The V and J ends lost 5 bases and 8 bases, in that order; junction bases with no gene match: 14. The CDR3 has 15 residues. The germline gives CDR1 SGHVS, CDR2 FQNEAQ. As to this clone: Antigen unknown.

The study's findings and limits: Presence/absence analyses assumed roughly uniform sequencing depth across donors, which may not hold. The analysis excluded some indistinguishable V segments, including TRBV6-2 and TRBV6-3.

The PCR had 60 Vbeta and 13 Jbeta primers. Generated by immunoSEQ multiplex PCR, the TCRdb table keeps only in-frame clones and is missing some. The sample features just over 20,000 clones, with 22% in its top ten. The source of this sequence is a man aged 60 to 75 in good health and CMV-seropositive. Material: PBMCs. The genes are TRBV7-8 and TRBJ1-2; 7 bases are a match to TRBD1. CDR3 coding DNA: TGTGCCAGCAGCCTGGGGGTCCACAGGGGAAGCGGCTACACCTTC. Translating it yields CASSLGVHRGSGYTF.